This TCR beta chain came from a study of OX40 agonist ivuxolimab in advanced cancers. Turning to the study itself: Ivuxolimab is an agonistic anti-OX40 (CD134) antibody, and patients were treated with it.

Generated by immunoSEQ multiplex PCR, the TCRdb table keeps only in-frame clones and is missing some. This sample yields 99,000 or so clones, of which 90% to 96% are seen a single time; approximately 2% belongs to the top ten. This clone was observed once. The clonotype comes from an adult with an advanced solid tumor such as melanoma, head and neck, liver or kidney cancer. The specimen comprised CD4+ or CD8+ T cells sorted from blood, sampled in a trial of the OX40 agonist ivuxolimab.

DNA of the CDR3: TGCGCCAGCAGCCAGAGGTCGGAGCAGTTCTTC. It yields the protein CASSQRSEQFF. The J gene is TRBJ2-1, the V gene TRBV4-1; D remains unclear. In germline, CDR1 is MGHRA, CDR2 YSYEKL. Trimming shortened V by 3 bases and J by 10 bases, and 7 bases separated the two germline ends. The CDR3 loop spans 11 amino acids.